A selection of T cell receptor beta chains follows, all from one sample in a study of blood T cells in healthy people across ages. TCRdb recomputed calls from the 5' RACE reads with MiXCR, one row per CDR3 protein. The sample contains hundreds of thousands of distinct CDR3 sequences, roughly a quarter of which appear only once. This sample also belongs to another study, concerning T cells of mothers and their children.

Sequences were obtained from blood. Receptors were obtained from a boy between 2 and 10 years old in good health. Each CDR3 is given with its conserved first and last residue. The order of the fields is J gene, V gene, CDR3 protein.

>TRBJ2-1|TRBV5-1
CASNRDRLDNEQFF
>TRBJ2-1|TRBV6-2/TRBV6-3
CASRHDQQVYNEQFF
>TRBJ2-1|TRBV12-5
CASGLVGTRYNEQFF
>TRBJ2-2|TRBV5-1
CASSLLSTGMNTGELFF
>TRBJ2-5|TRBV24-1
CATSDRLGTQYF
>TRBJ2-1|TRBV10-3
CAISDILYNEQFF
>TRBJ2-2|TRBV29-1
CSVSQGTGTAGELFF
>TRBJ1-2|TRBV12-3/TRBV12-4
CATWDSSNYGYTF
>TRBJ2-1|TRBV4-3
CASSPVTGVNEQFF
>TRBJ2-5|TRBV7-9
CASSLVQSRGETQYF
>TRBJ1-4|TRBV20-1
CSARVREKLFF
>TRBJ2-2|TRBV12-3/TRBV12-4
CASSLASSFEGYNTGELFF
>TRBJ1-5|TRBV5-6
CASSLRGRESNQPQHF
>TRBJ2-7|TRBV7-2
CASSLGGGYYEQYF
>TRBJ2-5|TRBV7-9
CASSPVPGGRGETQYF
>TRBJ1-1|TRBV30
CAWSVTPNTEAFF